Listed below are T cell receptor beta chains from one sample, sequenced in a study of OX40 agonist ivuxolimab in advanced cancers. Some clones are missing from TCRdb's copy, which holds only in-frame ones; the method was immunoSEQ multiplex PCR. The sample yields more than 70,000 clones, about 85% seen once. Sequencing used CD4+ or CD8+ T cells sorted from blood, obtained in a trial of the OX40 agonist ivuxolimab. The receptors shown here come from an adult with an advanced solid tumor such as melanoma, head and neck, liver or kidney cancer. Both conserved end residues are part of each CDR3. Each record gives: V gene, J gene, clone size, D gene, CDR3 protein, CDR3 DNA. A D gene is named only where the DNA matches it firmly. Rows give clone size only sometimes, using once, few, many, or a class for an expanded clone.

v_call: TRBV5-1; j_call: TRBJ1-1; clone_size: once; d_call: TRBD1; cdr3_aa: CASSLGSGTGNTEAFF; cdr3_nt: TGCGCCAGCAGCTTGGGATCCGGGACAGGGAACACTGAAGCTTTCTTT
v_call: TRBV6-5; j_call: TRBJ1-2; clone_size: .; d_call: TRBD1; cdr3_aa: CASRHTGQSYGYTF; cdr3_nt: TGTGCCAGCAGACATACGGGACAGAGCTATGGCTACACCTTC
v_call: TRBV7-7; j_call: TRBJ1-4; clone_size: .; d_call: TRBD1; cdr3_aa: CASSTGQGGEKLFF; cdr3_nt: TGTGCCAGCAGCACGGGACAGGGTGGTGAAAAACTGTTTTTT
v_call: TRBV2; j_call: TRBJ1-4; clone_size: .; d_call: .; cdr3_aa: CASSQTGNLNEKLFF; cdr3_nt: TGTGCCAGCAGCCAAACAGGGAACCTGAATGAAAAACTGTTTTTT
v_call: TRBV6-6; j_call: TRBJ2-7; clone_size: .; d_call: TRBD2; cdr3_aa: CASRTLAGEYEQYF; cdr3_nt: TGTGCCAGCAGGACCTTAGCGGGAGAGTACGAGCAGTACTTC
v_call: TRBV30; j_call: TRBJ1-5; clone_size: once; d_call: TRBD1; cdr3_aa: CAWRGQANQPQHF; cdr3_nt: TGTGCCTGGAGGGGACAGGCAAATCAGCCCCAGCATTTT
v_call: TRBV6-4; j_call: TRBJ2-2; clone_size: .; d_call: .; cdr3_aa: CASSRGPNTGELFF; cdr3_nt: TGTGCCAGCAGTCGGGGGCCGAACACCGGGGAGCTGTTTTTT
v_call: TRBV5-1; j_call: TRBJ1-2; clone_size: many; d_call: TRBD1; cdr3_aa: CASSPGGQGRYTF; cdr3_nt: TGCGCCAGCAGCCCGGGGGGACAGGGTCGCTACACCTTC
v_call: TRBV18; j_call: TRBJ2-1; clone_size: .; d_call: .; cdr3_aa: CASSLRGGEQFF; cdr3_nt: TGTGCCAGCTCACTCAGGGGAGGTGAGCAGTTCTTC
v_call: TRBV7-7; j_call: TRBJ2-7; clone_size: .; d_call: TRBD1; cdr3_aa: CASSLRDRDYEQYF; cdr3_nt: TGTGCTAGCAGCCTCCGGGACAGGGACTACGAGCAGTACTTC
v_call: TRBV19; j_call: TRBJ2-1; clone_size: .; d_call: TRBD2; cdr3_aa: CASSMVASGGNNEQFF; cdr3_nt: TGTGCCAGTAGTATGGTGGCTAGCGGGGGGAACAATGAGCAGTTCTTC
v_call: TRBV27; j_call: TRBJ1-5; clone_size: .; d_call: .; cdr3_aa: CASRNHRTHNQPQHF; cdr3_nt: TGTGCCAGCAGAAACCATCGGACCCACAATCAGCCCCAGCATTTT
v_call: TRBV7-2; j_call: TRBJ2-3; clone_size: .; d_call: TRBD2; cdr3_aa: CASSLGGGFTDTQYF; cdr3_nt: TGTGCCAGCAGCTTAGGGGGGGGTTTCACAGATACGCAGTATTTT
v_call: TRBV5-7; j_call: TRBJ1-1; clone_size: .; d_call: TRBD1; cdr3_aa: CASSLGGTGASTEAFF; cdr3_nt: TGTGCCAGCAGCTTGGGGGGGACAGGGGCCAGCACTGAAGCTTTCTTT
v_call: TRBV2; j_call: TRBJ1-2; clone_size: few; d_call: .; cdr3_aa: CASSDLAGTYGYTF; cdr3_nt: TGTGCCAGCAGTGATCTTGCAGGGACCTATGGCTACACCTTC
v_call: TRBV28; j_call: TRBJ1-6; clone_size: few; d_call: TRBD1; cdr3_aa: CATFSGTEGSPLHF; cdr3_nt: TGTGCCACTTTTTCGGGGACAGAAGGTTCACCCCTCCACTTT
v_call: TRBV5-6; j_call: TRBJ2-5; clone_size: few; d_call: .; cdr3_aa: CASSLDFVQTQYF; cdr3_nt: TGTGCCAGCAGCTTGGATTTCGTCCAGACCCAGTACTTC
v_call: TRBV4-2; j_call: TRBJ2-4; clone_size: .; d_call: TRBD1; cdr3_aa: CASSQARGQGWNIQYF; cdr3_nt: TGTGCCAGCAGCCAAGCACGGGGACAGGGGTGGAACATTCAGTACTTC
v_call: TRBV5-1; j_call: TRBJ1-2; clone_size: .; d_call: .; cdr3_aa: CASSPSTGGGVYGYTF; cdr3_nt: TGCGCCAGCAGCCCGAGCACCGGGGGGGGCGTCTATGGCTACACCTTC
v_call: TRBV30; j_call: TRBJ1-5; clone_size: .; d_call: .; cdr3_aa: CAWSGGTAYQPQHF; cdr3_nt: TGTGCCTGGAGTGGAGGGACGGCTTATCAGCCCCAGCATTTT
v_call: TRBV5-6; j_call: TRBJ1-5; clone_size: .; d_call: TRBD1; cdr3_aa: CAPPQGQNQPQHF; cdr3_nt: TGTGCCCCCCCACAGGGGCAGAATCAGCCCCAGCATTTT
v_call: TRBV5-5; j_call: TRBJ2-6; clone_size: .; d_call: .; cdr3_aa: CASSLAPTTGANVLTF; cdr3_nt: TGTGCCAGCAGCTTGGCCCCCACAACTGGGGCCAACGTCCTGACTTTC
v_call: TRBV28; j_call: TRBJ1-1; clone_size: .; d_call: TRBD1; cdr3_aa: CASSLTGAAFF; cdr3_nt: TGTGCCAGCAGTCTGACAGGGGCTGCTTTCTTT
v_call: TRBV19; j_call: TRBJ2-5; clone_size: .; d_call: .; cdr3_aa: CASSWGPPGETQYF; cdr3_nt: TGTGCCAGTAGTTGGGGGCCACCGGGAGAGACCCAGTACTTC
v_call: TRBV18; j_call: TRBJ1-2; clone_size: .; d_call: .; cdr3_aa: CASSPSGATNYGYTF; cdr3_nt: TGTGCCAGCTCACCTTCAGGGGCCACTAACTATGGCTACACCTTC
v_call: TRBV11-1; j_call: TRBJ2-7; clone_size: .; d_call: .; cdr3_aa: CASSLYGTPFYEQYF; cdr3_nt: TGTGCCAGCAGCCTCTACGGGACTCCGTTCTACGAGCAGTACTTC
v_call: TRBV6-5; j_call: TRBJ2-7; clone_size: .; d_call: TRBD1; cdr3_aa: CASSFLGQGDYEQYF; cdr3_nt: TGTGCCAGCAGTTTCCTAGGACAGGGGGACTACGAGCAGTACTTC
v_call: TRBV11-3; j_call: TRBJ2-2; clone_size: .; d_call: .; cdr3_aa: CASSLEGPPGELFF; cdr3_nt: TGTGCCAGCAGCTTAGAGGGTCCCCCCGGGGAGCTGTTTTTT
v_call: TRBV5-4; j_call: TRBJ2-1; clone_size: .; d_call: .; cdr3_aa: CASSTEISEQFF; cdr3_nt: TGTGCCAGCAGCACGGAGATAAGTGAGCAGTTCTTC
v_call: TRBV11-3; j_call: TRBJ1-1; clone_size: .; d_call: .; cdr3_aa: CASSADSRGEAFF; cdr3_nt: TGTGCCAGCAGCGCCGACAGCCGGGGGGAAGCTTTCTTT
v_call: TRBV5-1; j_call: TRBJ1-6; clone_size: .; d_call: .; cdr3_aa: CASSLVPGLTNSPLHF; cdr3_nt: TGCGCCAGCAGCTTGGTCCCCGGACTGACAAATTCACCCCTCCACTTT
v_call: TRBV15; j_call: TRBJ1-5; clone_size: .; d_call: .; cdr3_aa: CATSRDLRYSNQPQHF; cdr3_nt: TGTGCCACCAGCAGAGACCTTAGGTATAGCAATCAGCCCCAGCATTTT
v_call: TRBV11-2; j_call: TRBJ2-1; clone_size: .; d_call: TRBD2; cdr3_aa: CASSSRGGIFSNEQFF; cdr3_nt: TGTGCCAGCAGCTCCCGCGGGGGTATATTCTCCAATGAGCAGTTCTTC
v_call: TRBV19; j_call: TRBJ1-2; clone_size: .; d_call: .; cdr3_aa: CASSIGDNIRYGYTF; cdr3_nt: TGTGCCAGTAGTATTGGGGACAACATTCGCTATGGCTACACCTTC
v_call: TRBV5-1; j_call: TRBJ2-1; clone_size: .; d_call: TRBD2; cdr3_aa: CASSGAAGGDEQFF; cdr3_nt: TGCGCCAGCAGCGGGGCGGCGGGGGGCGATGAGCAGTTCTTC
v_call: TRBV4-1; j_call: TRBJ2-1; clone_size: .; d_call: .; cdr3_aa: CASSRHRYNEQFF; cdr3_nt: TGCGCCAGCAGCCGCCACCGGTACAATGAGCAGTTCTTC
v_call: TRBV19; j_call: TRBJ1-2; clone_size: .; d_call: .; cdr3_aa: CASSIEPTTQGYTF; cdr3_nt: TGTGCCAGTAGTATAGAACCGACGACTCAAGGCTACACCTTC
v_call: TRBV18; j_call: TRBJ2-2; clone_size: .; d_call: TRBD2; cdr3_aa: CASSGLAENTGELFF; cdr3_nt: TGTGCCAGCTCAGGGCTAGCGGAGAACACCGGGGAGCTGTTTTTT